These 29 T cell receptor beta chains were all obtained from the same sample, sequenced in a study of T cells in Graves' hyperthyroidism and ophthalmopathy. What was amplified from RNA transcripts were TCR beta CDR3 regions. HTBI primers were employed in a first-round RT-PCR of the TCR CDR3. Each CDR3 protein gets one entry after TCRdb re-called the multiplex PCR reads with MiXCR. The sample includes some 490,000 distinct CDR3 sequences, approximately 22% of them seen just once. Specimen: blood. Every receptor here comes from a woman aged 70-85 years with Graves' ophthalmopathy.

The CDR3 nucleotides read TGTGCCAGCAGTTCCCTAACGACAGGGGCTGAAGCTTTCTTT. This gives the protein CASSSLTTGAEAFF. This chain uses TRBV27 with TRBJ1-1; TRBD1 agrees at 8 bases. The germline gives CDR1 MNHEY, CDR2 SMNVEV (reference sequence). The CDR3 is 14 amino acids. The V gene end was trimmed by 4 bases and the J gene end by 6 bases; junction bases not matched to a gene: 7.

This clonotype was counted a few times. The rearrangement links TRBV20-1 to TRBJ2-5; 7 bases fit TRBD2. V was clipped by 0 bases and J by 4 bases; unmatched bases: 8. The CDR3 is made up of 15 amino acids. CDR1 is DFQATT and CDR2 is SNEGSKA in the germline V gene (reference sequence). CDR3 nucleotide sequence: TGCAGTGCTAGAGATGGAAAGCGGGGAGGAGAGACCCAGTACTTC. Translating it yields CSARDGKRGGETQYF.

This clonotype was observed at least ten times. DNA of the CDR3: TGTGCCAGCAGTCAGGGAGGGTTCACTGAAGCTTTCTTT. Its protein product is CASSQGGFTEAFF. J is TRBJ1-1 and V is TRBV2, with TRBD1 as a possible D gene (5 bases). Germline V gene data show CDR1 as SNHLY and CDR2 as FYNNEI. Trimming removed 5 bases from V and 4 bases from J, with 11 bases in between. CDR3 length: 13 amino acids.

V and J are TRBV30 and TRBJ2-1, with a possible D match to TRBD2 (5 bases). The CDR3 runs 12 residues. Trimming took off 3 bases at V and 10 bases at J, with 13 bases between the two ends. Per the germline V gene, CDR1 is GTSNPN and CDR2 is SVGIG (reference sequence). CDR3 nucleotides: TGTGCCTGGAGGGCGTCGGGATTGGAGCAGTTCTTC. Amino acids: CAWRASGLEQFF.

This clonotype was seen ten or more times. The chain joins TRBV6-2 or TRBV6-3 to TRBJ1-1; D is perhaps TRBD1 (5 bases). The CDR3 sequence is 11 residues long. The ends were cut back, 7 bases at V and 5 bases at J, with 8 bases in the middle. The V gene's germline CDR1 is MNHEY and CDR2 SVGEGT. CDR3: CASIRGTEAFF. CDR3 sequence (DNA): TGTGCCAGCATTAGGGGAACTGAAGCTTTCTTT.

Regarding this clonotype: A clone one base away is much larger, so this may be a read error. V usage is TRBV28 and J usage is TRBJ2-5; possible D gene TRBD2, 5 bases. Germline CDR1 is MDHEN and CDR2 is SYDVKM. This CDR3 is built from 15 residues. The CDR3 DNA reads as TGTGCCAGCGGTTTAAGCGGTGGATCGCAAGAGACCCAGTACTTC. As protein: CASGLSGGSQETQYF.

The table lists this clonotype with many counts. The chain couples TRBV12-3 or TRBV12-4 to TRBJ2-5; 14 bases match TRBD2. The CDR3 spans 17 residues. Trimming cost V 5 bases and J 4 bases; bases outside gene matches: 9. CDR3 residues: CASSVPQGLAGAETQYF. The CDR3 nucleotides are TGTGCCAGCAGTGTACCCCAGGGACTAGCGGGAGCAGAGACCCAGTACTTC.

This clonotype was counted between two and nine times. V is TRBV7-9 and J is TRBJ1-2; tentative D call: TRBD1 (5 bases). Trimming left V 5 bases short and J 3 bases short, with 16 bases between. The germline V gene encodes CDR1 SEHNR and CDR2 FQNEAQ (reference sequence). The CDR3 has 15 residues. The CDR3 sequence: CASSQRDPRDYGYTF. CDR3 nucleotides: TGTGCCAGCAGCCAGAGGGACCCGAGGGACTATGGCTACACCTTC. Full variable domain (outside the CDR3, taken from reference TRBV7-9 and TRBJ1-2): DTGVSQNPRHKITKRGQNVTFRCDPISEHNRLYWYRQTLGQGPEFLTYFQNEAQLEKSRLLSDRFSAERPKGSFSTLEIQRTEQGDSAMYLCASSQRDPRDYGYTFGSGTRLTVV.

The sample holds many counts of this clonotype. The J gene is TRBJ1-5, the V gene TRBV3-1; D gene unclear. This CDR3 is 16 amino acids long. In germline, CDR1 is LGHDT, CDR2 YNNKEL (reference sequence). Trimming left V 1 base short and J 4 bases short, with 14 bases between. The chain's CDR3 is CASSQGMGARNQPQHF. CDR3 coding DNA: TGTGCCAGCAGCCAAGGGATGGGAGCGCGGAATCAGCCCCAGCATTTT.

This clonotype was seen more than once but under ten times. This chain connects TRBV20-1 to TRBJ1-5, with 8 bases lining up with TRBD1. The CDR3 totals 17 residues. The germline CDR1 and CDR2 sequences are DFQATT and SNEGSKA (reference sequence). Unmatched junction bases numbered 10, after V lost 3 bases and J lost 0 bases. The CDR3 is CSARRMAGGLSNQPQHF. The CDR3 DNA sequence: TGCAGTGCTAGGCGGATGGCAGGGGGCCTTAGCAATCAGCCCCAGCATTTT.

This chain links TRBV14 with TRBJ2-2; D is perhaps TRBD1 (6 bases). V was trimmed by 4 bases and J by 7 bases, leaving 16 bases between them. Per the germline V gene, CDR1 is SGHDN and CDR2 is FVKESK. The CDR3 loop spans 15 amino acids. DNA for the CDR3: TGTGCCAGCAGCCCTAAACTACAGGGATTCGGGGAGCTGTTTTTT. This sequence encodes CASSPKLQGFGELFF. Looking up the rest from reference TRBV14 and TRBJ2-2 gives the full variable domain: EAGVTQFPSHSVIEKGQTVTLRCDPISGHDNLYWYRRVMGKEIKFLLHFVKESKQDESGMPNNRFLAERTGGTYSTLKVQPAELEDSGVYFCASSPKLQGFGELFFGEGSRLTVL.

In this sample, this clonotype turned up once. V gene TRBV6-1 combines with J gene TRBJ2-7; 8 nucleotides agree with TRBD1. CDR1 is MNHNS, CDR2 SASEGT, per germline. V lost 5 bases to trimming and J lost 2 bases; unmatched junction nucleotides: 11. The CDR3 is made up of 16 amino acids. As DNA, the CDR3 is TGTGCCAGCAGTACAGACGGACAGGGAGGCCCCTACGAGCAGTACTTC. Translating it yields CASSTDGQGGPYEQYF.

This clonotype showed up many times. The rearrangement joins TRBV28 to TRBJ2-7, with TRBD1 as a possible D gene (5 bases). Trimming removed 2 bases at V and 4 bases at J, with 6 bases between. This CDR3 is built from 12 residues. CDR1 MDHEN and CDR2 SYDVKM come from the germline V gene. The DNA of the CDR3 is TGTGCCAGCAGTTTAAAGGGGTACGAGCAGTACTTC. Protein: CASSLKGYEQYF.

The chain joins TRBV7-2 to TRBJ2-7; 7 nucleotides align to TRBD1. Germline V gives CDR1 SGHTA, CDR2 FQGNSA. J was trimmed by 5 bases and V by 4 bases; bases with no gene match: 8. The length of the CDR3 is 14 residues. The CDR3 is CASSSPTGSNEQYF. The DNA of the CDR3 is TGTGCCAGCAGCTCCCCGACAGGGAGCAACGAGCAGTACTTC.

This rearrangement joins TRBV6-6 to TRBJ2-7, with a weak D call TRBD2 (5 bases). The CDR3 contains 15 residues. Germline V gives CDR1 MNHNY, CDR2 SVGAGI (reference sequence). The germline V and J ends were trimmed by 2 bases and 0 bases, with 11 bases remaining between them. Here the CDR3 DNA reads TGTGCCAGCAGTTACGGGAGCCTGAGCTCCTACGAGCAGTACTTC. It encodes CASSYGSLSSYEQYF.

This clonotype appeared a few times. The chain recombines TRBV7-2 with TRBJ1-2; TRBD1 agrees at 12 bases. This CDR3 is built from 18 residues. From germline, CDR1 is SGHTA and CDR2 FQGNSA. The J segment lost 2 bases and the V segment lost 5 bases, leaving 12 bases of the junction unmatched. The DNA of the CDR3 is TGTGCCAGCAGCACCGGGACAGGGGGCGTCTCCGCCAACTATGGCTACACCTTC. This codes for CASSTGTGGVSANYGYTF.

Details on this clonotype: This sequence may be a read error, since a much larger clone differs from it by one base. V and J are TRBV4-1 and TRBJ1-4; D unresolved. The V end was cut by 11 bases, the J end by 4 bases, with 8 bases between. Germline CDR1 MGHRA, CDR2 YSYEKL. This CDR3 region has 11 residues. The CDR3 region has the DNA TGCGCCTCGCACGGTAATGAAAAACTGTTTTTT. This codes for CASHGNEKLFF.

A few counts support this clonotype. This sequence joins TRBV29-1 and TRBJ2-2, with 9 bases lining up with TRBD1. Trimming at V came to 1 base and at J to 5 bases, leaving 5 bases not matched to a gene. Germline loops: CDR1 SQVTM, CDR2 ANQGSEA. The CDR3 spans 15 residues. The CDR3 DNA follows: TGCAGCGTTGAAGCCCGACAGGGGGGTACCGGGGAGCTGTTTTTT. This sequence encodes CSVEARQGGTGELFF.

V and J are TRBV30 and TRBJ2-1, with D perhaps TRBD1 (6 bases). Trimming shortened V by 3 bases and J by 1 base, and 10 bases separated the two germline ends. This CDR3 comprises 14 residues. Germline values: CDR1 GTSNPN, CDR2 SVGIG (reference sequence). CDR3 DNA sequence: TGTGCCTGGAGGAACAGGGTATCCTACAATGAGCAGTTCTTC. Protein product: CAWRNRVSYNEQFF.

CDR3 residues: CASRSNYRAKDYGYTF. CDR3 DNA: TGTGCCAGTAGGAGTAATTACAGGGCGAAGGACTATGGCTACACCTTC. The chain joins TRBV19 to TRBJ1-2, with D maybe TRBD1 (6 bases). Trimming took 6 bases from V and 3 from J, leaving 20 bases between them. Germline V gene lookup returns CDR1 LNHDA and CDR2 SQIVND (reference sequence). The CDR3 extends over 16 amino acids.

The gene calls are TRBV2 and TRBJ2-3, with D possibly matching TRBD2 (8 bases). Germline values: CDR1 SNHLY, CDR2 FYNNEI. The CDR3 contains 18 residues. V gave up 7 bases and J gave up 4 bases, with 27 bases separating them. As DNA, the CDR3 is TGTGCCAGCACGCCGGGACTAGGGGGCTGGGGGATCGCAGATACGCAGTATTTT. Amino acid sequence: CASTPGLGGWGIADTQYF.

The genes are TRBV7-6 and TRBJ2-1, with D unclear. Deletions cut 5 bases from V and 0 bases from J, with 11 bases between. CDR1 and CDR2 from the germline V gene are SGHVS and FNYEAQ. The CDR3 runs to 15 residues. The CDR3 loop is CASSREWGSYNEQFF. Written as DNA, the CDR3 is TGTGCCAGCAGCCGAGAGTGGGGCTCCTACAATGAGCAGTTCTTC.

This clonotype was observed a few times. The chain carries TRBV11-2 and TRBJ1-5, with D possibly being TRBD1 (5 bases). V gave up 4 bases and J gave up 0 bases, with 16 bases separating them. CDR3 length: 17 residues. Germline assignment: CDR1 SGHAT and CDR2 FQNNGV. This chain's CDR3 is CASSSTAGVNSNQPQHF. CDR3 nucleotide sequence: TGTGCCAGCAGCTCGACAGCTGGGGTCAATAGCAATCAGCCCCAGCATTTT.

This clonotype was found a few times. The rearrangement joins TRBV6-2 or TRBV6-3 to TRBJ1-4, with D maybe TRBD1 (5 bases). Trimming removed 5 bases at V and 1 base at J, with 20 bases between. CDR3 size: 18 residues. The germline V gene has CDR1 MNHEY and CDR2 SVGEGT. DNA of the CDR3: TGTGCCAGCAGTCCGCGGGACCCAGGGATAGGAACTAATGAAAAACTGTTTTTT. As protein: CASSPRDPGIGTNEKLFF.

The chain has TRBV13 and TRBJ1-3; maybe TRBD1 (6 bases). Germline CDR1 is PRHDT and CDR2 is FYEKMQ (reference sequence). V lost 5 bases and J 0 bases, leaving 17 bases between the germline ends. This CDR3 region has 17 residues. The DNA of the CDR3 is TGTGCCAGCAGCCCGAAAAGGACAGTCCTCTCTGGAAACACCATATATTTT. The encoded protein is CASSPKRTVLSGNTIYF.

This chain uses TRBV19 with TRBJ2-2, with 10 bases aligning to TRBD2. Germline CDR1 LNHDA, CDR2 SQIVND (reference sequence). V gave up 7 bases and J gave up 0 bases; unmatched junction bases: 5. The CDR3 runs to 16 residues. CDR3 bases: TGTGCCAGTATTAGCGGGAGGTACCCGAACACCGGGGAGCTGTTTTTT. Its protein product is CASISGRYPNTGELFF. Full variable domain (remainder filled in from reference TRBV19 and TRBJ2-2): DGGITQSPKYLFRKEGQNVTLSCEQNLNHDAMYWYRQDPGQGLRLIYYSQIVNDFQKGDIAEGYSVSREKKESFPLTVTSAQKNPTAFYLCASISGRYPNTGELFFGEGSRLTVL.

The V call is TRBV19, the J call TRBJ1-5, with D maybe TRBD1 (5 bases). V lost 6 bases and J lost 7, with 19 bases in between. The CDR3 contains 15 residues. Germline CDR1 reads LNHDA; CDR2 reads SQIVND (reference sequence). In DNA, the CDR3 is TGTGCCAGTAGCCCCGATGGGGGGACTGGCCAGCCCCAGCATTTT. Amino acids: CASSPDGGTGQPQHF. The full variable domain, in which reference TRBV19 and TRBJ1-5 provide the parts outside the CDR3, is DGGITQSPKYLFRKEGQNVTLSCEQNLNHDAMYWYRQDPGQGLRLIYYSQIVNDFQKGDIAEGYSVSREKKESFPLTVTSAQKNPTAFYLCASSPDGGTGQPQHFGDGTRLSIL.

This clonotype was recorded a few times. The rearrangement joins TRBV9 to TRBJ1-2; D is undetermined. Trimming shortened V by 2 bases and J by 5 bases, and 10 bases separated the two germline ends. Germline lookup yields CDR1 SGDLS and CDR2 YYNGEE. The CDR3 totals 13 residues. CDR3 sequence (DNA): TGTGCCAGCAGCGTCGACACTGGGTATGGCTACACCTTC. Translated, it gives CASSVDTGYGYTF.

The chain's CDR3 is CAWSFKRTEAFF. CDR3 DNA sequence: TGTGCCTGGAGCTTCAAGCGCACTGAAGCTTTCTTT. The chain links TRBV30 to TRBJ1-1; D remains ambiguous. The CDR3 has 12 amino acids. V gave up 3 bases and J gave up 4 bases, with 9 bases separating them. Germline lookup yields CDR1 GTSNPN and CDR2 SVGIG (reference sequence). The entire variable domain, with the rest obtained from reference TRBV30 and TRBJ1-1, is as follows: SQTIHQWPATLVQPVGSPLSLECTVEGTSNPNLYWYRQAAGRGLQLLFYSVGIGQISSEVPQNLSASRPQDRQFILSSKKLLLSDSGFYLCAWSFKRTEAFFGQGTRLTVV.